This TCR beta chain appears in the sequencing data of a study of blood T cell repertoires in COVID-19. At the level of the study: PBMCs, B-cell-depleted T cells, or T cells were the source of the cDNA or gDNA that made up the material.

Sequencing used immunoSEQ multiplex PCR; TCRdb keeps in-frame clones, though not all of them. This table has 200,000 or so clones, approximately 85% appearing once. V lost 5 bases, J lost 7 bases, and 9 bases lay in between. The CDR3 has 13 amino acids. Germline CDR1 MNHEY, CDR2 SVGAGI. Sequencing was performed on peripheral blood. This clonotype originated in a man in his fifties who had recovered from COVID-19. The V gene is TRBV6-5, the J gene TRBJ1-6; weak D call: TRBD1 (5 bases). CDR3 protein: CASSTGRNSPLHF. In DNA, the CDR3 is TGTGCCAGCAGTACAGGACGGAATTCACCCCTCCACTTT.